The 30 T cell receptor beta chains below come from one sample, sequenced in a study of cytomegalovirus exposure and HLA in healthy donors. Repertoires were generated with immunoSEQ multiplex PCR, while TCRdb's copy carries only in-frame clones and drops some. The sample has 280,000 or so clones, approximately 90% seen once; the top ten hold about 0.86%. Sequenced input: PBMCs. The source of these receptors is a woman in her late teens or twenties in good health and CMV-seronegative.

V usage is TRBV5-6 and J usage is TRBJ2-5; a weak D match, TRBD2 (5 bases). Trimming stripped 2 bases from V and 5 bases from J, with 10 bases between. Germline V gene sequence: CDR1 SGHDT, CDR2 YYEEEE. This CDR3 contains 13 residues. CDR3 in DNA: TGTGCCAGCAGCTTTGGCCCGGGGGAGACCCAGTACTTC. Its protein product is CASSFGPGETQYF.

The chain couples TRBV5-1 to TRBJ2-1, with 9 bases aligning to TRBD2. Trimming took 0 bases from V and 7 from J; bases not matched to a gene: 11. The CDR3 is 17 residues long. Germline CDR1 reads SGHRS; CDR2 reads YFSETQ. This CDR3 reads CASSLGVASGIKNEQFF. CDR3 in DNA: TGCGCCAGCAGCTTGGGAGTGGCTAGCGGGATTAAAAATGAGCAGTTCTTC.

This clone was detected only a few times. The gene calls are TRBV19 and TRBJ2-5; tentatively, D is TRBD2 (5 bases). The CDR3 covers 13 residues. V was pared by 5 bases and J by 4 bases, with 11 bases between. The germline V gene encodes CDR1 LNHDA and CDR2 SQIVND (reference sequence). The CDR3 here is CASSQARGETQYF. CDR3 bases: TGTGCCAGTAGTCAGGCCCGGGGAGAGACCCAGTACTTC.

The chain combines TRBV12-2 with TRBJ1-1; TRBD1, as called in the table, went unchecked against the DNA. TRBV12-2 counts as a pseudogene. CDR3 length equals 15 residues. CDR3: CASRSRCDRATEAFF. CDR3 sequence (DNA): TGTGCAAGTCGTTCGAGGTGCGACAGAGCTACTGAAGCTTTCTTT.

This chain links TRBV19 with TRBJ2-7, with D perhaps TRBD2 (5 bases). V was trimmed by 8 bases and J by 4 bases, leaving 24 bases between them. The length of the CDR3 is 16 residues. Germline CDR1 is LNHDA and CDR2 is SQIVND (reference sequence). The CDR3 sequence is CASGLRAKTKPYEQYF. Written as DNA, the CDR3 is TGTGCCAGTGGACTTCGAGCGAAAACAAAACCATACGAGCAGTACTTC.

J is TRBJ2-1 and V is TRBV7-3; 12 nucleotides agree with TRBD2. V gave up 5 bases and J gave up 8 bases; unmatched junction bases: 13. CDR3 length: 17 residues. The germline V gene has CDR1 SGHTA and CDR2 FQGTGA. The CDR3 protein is CASSPGATSGSIDEQFF. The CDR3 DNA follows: TGTGCCAGCAGCCCGGGGGCGACTAGCGGGAGTATAGATGAGCAGTTCTTC.

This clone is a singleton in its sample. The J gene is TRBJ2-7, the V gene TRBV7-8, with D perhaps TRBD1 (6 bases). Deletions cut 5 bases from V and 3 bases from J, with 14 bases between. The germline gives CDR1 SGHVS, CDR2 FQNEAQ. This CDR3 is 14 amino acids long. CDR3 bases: TGTGCCAGCAGCCCTCCGACAGGAAACTACGAGCAGTACTTC. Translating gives CASSPPTGNYEQYF.

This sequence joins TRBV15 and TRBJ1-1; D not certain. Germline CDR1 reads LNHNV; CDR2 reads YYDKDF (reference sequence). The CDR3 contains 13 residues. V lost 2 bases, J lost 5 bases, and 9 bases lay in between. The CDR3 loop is CATSRQTSTEAFF. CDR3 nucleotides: TGTGCCACCAGCAGACAGACATCTACTGAAGCTTTCTTT.

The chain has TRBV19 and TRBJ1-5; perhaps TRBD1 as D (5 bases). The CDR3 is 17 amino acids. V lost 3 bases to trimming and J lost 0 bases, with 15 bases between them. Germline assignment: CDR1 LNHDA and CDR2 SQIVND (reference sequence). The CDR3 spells CASSIFKQALSNQPQHF. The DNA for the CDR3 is TGTGCCAGTAGTATTTTTAAACAGGCTCTTAGCAATCAGCCCCAGCATTTT.

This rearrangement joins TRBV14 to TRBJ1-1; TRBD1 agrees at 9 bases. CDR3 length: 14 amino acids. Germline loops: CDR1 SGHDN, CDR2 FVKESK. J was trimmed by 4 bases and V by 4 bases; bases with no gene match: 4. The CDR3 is CASSRTGGSTEAFF. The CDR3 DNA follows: TGTGCCAGCAGCCGAACAGGGGGCAGCACTGAAGCTTTCTTT.

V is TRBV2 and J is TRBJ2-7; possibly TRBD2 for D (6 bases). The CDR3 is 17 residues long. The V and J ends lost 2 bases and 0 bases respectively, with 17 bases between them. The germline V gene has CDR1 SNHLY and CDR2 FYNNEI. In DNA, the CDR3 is TGTGCCAGCAGTGAATTAGTCGATAACGGGAGCTCCTACGAGCAGTACTTC. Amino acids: CASSELVDNGSSYEQYF.

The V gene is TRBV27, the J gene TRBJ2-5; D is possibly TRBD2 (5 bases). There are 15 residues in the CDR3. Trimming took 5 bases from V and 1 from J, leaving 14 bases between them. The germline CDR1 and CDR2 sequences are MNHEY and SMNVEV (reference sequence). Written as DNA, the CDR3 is TGTGCCAGCAGTAGGTCCCCTGGAGGCCAAGAGACCCAGTACTTC. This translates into CASSRSPGGQETQYF.

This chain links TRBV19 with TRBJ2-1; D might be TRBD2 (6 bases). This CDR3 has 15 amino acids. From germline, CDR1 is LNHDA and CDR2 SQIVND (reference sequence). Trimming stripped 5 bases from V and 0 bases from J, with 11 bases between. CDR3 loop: CASSVAASSYNEQFF. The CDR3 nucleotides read TGTGCCAGTAGTGTAGCGGCTAGCTCCTACAATGAGCAGTTCTTC. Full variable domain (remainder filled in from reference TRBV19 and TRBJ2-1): DGGITQSPKYLFRKEGQNVTLSCEQNLNHDAMYWYRQDPGQGLRLIYYSQIVNDFQKGDIAEGYSVSREKKESFPLTVTSAQKNPTAFYLCASSVAASSYNEQFFGPGTRLTVL.

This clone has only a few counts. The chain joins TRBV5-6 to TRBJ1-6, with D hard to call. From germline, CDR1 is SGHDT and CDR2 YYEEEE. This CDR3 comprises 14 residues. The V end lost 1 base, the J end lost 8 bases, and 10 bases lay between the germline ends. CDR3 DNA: TGTGCCAGCAGCTTGATAACAGCAGATTCACCCCTCCACTTT. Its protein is CASSLITADSPLHF.

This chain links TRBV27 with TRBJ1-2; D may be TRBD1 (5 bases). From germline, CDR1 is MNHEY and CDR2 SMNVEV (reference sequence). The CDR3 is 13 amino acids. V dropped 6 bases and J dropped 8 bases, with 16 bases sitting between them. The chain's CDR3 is CASSPSGVGGYTF. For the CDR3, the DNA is TGTGCCAGCAGCCCTTCGGGGGTCGGCGGCTACACCTTC.

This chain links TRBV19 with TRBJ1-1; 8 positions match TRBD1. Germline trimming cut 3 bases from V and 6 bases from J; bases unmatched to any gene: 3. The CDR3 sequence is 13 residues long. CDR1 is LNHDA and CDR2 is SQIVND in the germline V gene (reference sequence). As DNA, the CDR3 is TGTGCCAGTAGTATGCTACAGGGGGCTGAAGCTTTCTTT. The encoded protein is CASSMLQGAEAFF.

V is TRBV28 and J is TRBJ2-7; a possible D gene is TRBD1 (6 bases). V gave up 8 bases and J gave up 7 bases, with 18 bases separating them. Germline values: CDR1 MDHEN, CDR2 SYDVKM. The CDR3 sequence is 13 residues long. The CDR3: CASGGTDYDEQYF. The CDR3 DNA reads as TGTGCCAGCGGGGGCACAGACTACGATGAGCAGTACTTC.

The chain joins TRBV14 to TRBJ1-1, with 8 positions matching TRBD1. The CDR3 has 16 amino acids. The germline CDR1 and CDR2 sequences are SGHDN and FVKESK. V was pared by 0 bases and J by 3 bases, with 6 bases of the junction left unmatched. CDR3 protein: CASSQDLGQVYTEAFF. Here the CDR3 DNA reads TGTGCCAGCAGCCAAGATCTGGGACAGGTATACACTGAAGCTTTCTTT.

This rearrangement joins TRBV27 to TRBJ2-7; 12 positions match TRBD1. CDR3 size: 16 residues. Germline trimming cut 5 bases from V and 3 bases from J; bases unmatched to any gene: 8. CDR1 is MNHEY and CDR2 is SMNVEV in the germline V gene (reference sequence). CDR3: CASSSRDRGLRYEQYF. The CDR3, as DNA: TGTGCCAGCAGTAGCCGGGACAGGGGGCTTCGCTACGAGCAGTACTTC.

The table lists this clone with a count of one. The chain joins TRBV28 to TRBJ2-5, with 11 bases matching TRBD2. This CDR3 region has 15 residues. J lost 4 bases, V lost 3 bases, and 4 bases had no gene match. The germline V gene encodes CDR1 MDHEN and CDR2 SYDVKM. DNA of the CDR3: TGTGCCAGCAGTTTGAGAGGACTAGCGGGAGAGACCCAGTACTTC. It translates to CASSLRGLAGETQYF.

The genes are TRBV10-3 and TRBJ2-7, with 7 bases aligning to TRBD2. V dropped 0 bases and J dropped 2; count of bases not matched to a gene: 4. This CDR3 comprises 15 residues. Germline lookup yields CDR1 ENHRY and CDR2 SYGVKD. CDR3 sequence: CAISESKREAYEQYF. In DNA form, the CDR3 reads TGTGCCATCAGTGAGTCGAAGCGGGAAGCCTACGAGCAGTACTTC.

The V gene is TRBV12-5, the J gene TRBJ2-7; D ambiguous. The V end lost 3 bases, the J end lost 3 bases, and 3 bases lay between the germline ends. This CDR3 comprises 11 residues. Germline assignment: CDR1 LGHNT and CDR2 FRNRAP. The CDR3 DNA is TGTGCTAGTGGTTTTAACTACGAGCAGTACTTC. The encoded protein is CASGFNYEQYF.

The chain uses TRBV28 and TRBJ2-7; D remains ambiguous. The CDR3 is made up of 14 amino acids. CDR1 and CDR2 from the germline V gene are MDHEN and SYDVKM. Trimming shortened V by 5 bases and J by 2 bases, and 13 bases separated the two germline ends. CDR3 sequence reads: CASSPIAFPYEQYF. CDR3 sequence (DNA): TGTGCCAGCAGTCCGATAGCATTTCCCTACGAGCAGTACTTC.

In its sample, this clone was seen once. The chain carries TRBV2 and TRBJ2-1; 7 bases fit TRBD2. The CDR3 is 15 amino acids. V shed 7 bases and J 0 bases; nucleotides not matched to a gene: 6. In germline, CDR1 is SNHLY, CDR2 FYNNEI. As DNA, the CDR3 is TGTGCCAGCAAACAACTAGCGAGCTCCTACAATGAGCAGTTCTTC. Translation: CASKQLASSYNEQFF. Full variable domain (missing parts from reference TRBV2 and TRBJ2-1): EPEVTQTPSHQVTQMGQEVILRCVPISNHLYFYWYRQILGQKVEFLVSFYNNEISEKSEIFDDQFSVERPDGSNFTLKIRSTKLEDSAMYFCASKQLASSYNEQFFGPGTRLTVL.

DNA of the CDR3: TGCGCCAGCAGCCGGGGGGGAACTTCGGCCGGGGCCAACGTCCTGACTTTC. As protein: CASSRGGTSAGANVLTF. This chain uses TRBV5-1 with TRBJ2-6; 8 bases fit TRBD2. The germline V gene has CDR1 SGHRS and CDR2 YFSETQ. The CDR3 is 17 residues long. With 4 bases clipped from V and 4 bases from J, the junction kept 10 bases outside the gene matches. Drawing the rest from reference TRBV5-1 and TRBJ2-6, the complete variable domain is KAGVTQTPRYLIKTRGQQVTLSCSPISGHRSVSWYQQTPGQGLQFLFEYFSETQRNKGNFPGRFSGRQFSNSRSEMNVSTLELGDSALYLCASSRGGTSAGANVLTFGAGSRLTVL.

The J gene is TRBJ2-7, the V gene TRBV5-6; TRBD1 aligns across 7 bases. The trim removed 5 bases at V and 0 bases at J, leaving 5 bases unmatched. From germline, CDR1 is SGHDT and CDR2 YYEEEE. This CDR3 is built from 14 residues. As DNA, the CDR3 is TGTGCCAGCAGGACGACAGGGAGCTCCTACGAGCAGTACTTC. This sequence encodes CASRTTGSSYEQYF.

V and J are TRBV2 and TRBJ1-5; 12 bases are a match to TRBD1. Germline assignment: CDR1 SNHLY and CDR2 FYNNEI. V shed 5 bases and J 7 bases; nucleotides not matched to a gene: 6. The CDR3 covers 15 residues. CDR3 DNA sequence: TGTGCCAGCAGTCGTCCGGGACAGGGGGCGCAGCCCCAGCATTTT. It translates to CASSRPGQGAQPQHF. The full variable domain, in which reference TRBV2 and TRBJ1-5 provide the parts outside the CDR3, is EPEVTQTPSHQVTQMGQEVILRCVPISNHLYFYWYRQILGQKVEFLVSFYNNEISEKSEIFDDQFSVERPDGSNFTLKIRSTKLEDSAMYFCASSRPGQGAQPQHFGDGTRLSIL.

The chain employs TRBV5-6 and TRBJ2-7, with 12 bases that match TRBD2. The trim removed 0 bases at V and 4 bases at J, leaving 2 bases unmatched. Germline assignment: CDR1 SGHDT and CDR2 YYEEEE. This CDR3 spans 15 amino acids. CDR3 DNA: TGTGCCAGCAGCTTGGGACTAGCGGGAGAATACGAGCAGTACTTC. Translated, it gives CASSLGLAGEYEQYF. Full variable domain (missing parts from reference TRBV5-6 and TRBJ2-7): DAGVTQSPTHLIKTRGQQVTLRCSPKSGHDTVSWYQQALGQGPQFIFQYYEEEERQRGNFPDRFSGHQFPNYSSELNVNALLLGDSALYLCASSLGLAGEYEQYFGPGTRLTVT.

The CDR3 DNA is TGCGCCAGCAGCCAAGGGCAGGGAATGGTCTGGCCCCAGCATTTT. As protein: CASSQGQGMVWPQHF. V is TRBV4-1 and J is TRBJ1-5; TRBD1 is a possible D gene (5 bases). The CDR3 sequence is 15 residues long. V lost 1 base, J lost 9 bases, and 16 bases lay in between. Germline V CDR1 and CDR2: MGHRA, YSYEKL.

This CDR3 reads CASSPPGTIPYNEQFF. The CDR3 bases are TGTGCCAGCTCACCACCAGGGACTATCCCCTACAATGAGCAGTTCTTC. The chain is built from TRBV18 and TRBJ2-1; 7 bases agree with TRBD2. V lost 0 bases and J lost 2; bases outside the gene matches: 4. The CDR3 is 16 amino acids. Germline V gives CDR1 KGHSH, CDR2 LQKENI.